The next 9 T cell receptor beta chains were all read from a single sample in a study of CD8+ T cells in alopecia areata. Stated treatment: oral pan-JAK inhibitor, 5-10 mg twice daily. Once RNA had been extracted, it was reverse transcribed into cDNA to act as the sequencing template. Here immunoSEQ multiplex PCR was the method, and the copy in TCRdb shows in-frame clones only, minus some. The sample consists of about 210,000 clones, about 64% of them appearing once. Source: CD4+ T cells sorted from blood, taken at week 4, from a patient treated with tofacitinib. These receptors came from a human donor with alopecia areata.

The J gene is TRBJ2-7, the V gene TRBV9, with 8 bases lining up with TRBD1. Germline-derived CDR1 and CDR2 are SGDLS and YYNGEE. There are 15 residues in the CDR3. The trim removed 4 bases at V and 7 bases at J, leaving 13 bases unmatched. CDR3 sequence (DNA): TGTGCCAGCAGCATATCCGGGACAGGTGGTGCGGAGCAGTACTTC. This codes for CASSISGTGGAEQYF.

This CDR3 is CASSVGQGANEQYF. CDR3 coding DNA: TGTGCCAGCAGCGTCGGACAGGGGGCAAACGAGCAGTACTTC. This rearrangement joins TRBV9 to TRBJ2-7; 11 bases agree with TRBD1. The CDR3 is 14 amino acids. Germline CDR1 SGDLS, CDR2 YYNGEE. J was trimmed by 5 bases and V by 2 bases; bases with no gene match: 3. Full variable domain (outside the CDR3, taken from reference TRBV9 and TRBJ2-7): DSGVTQTPKHLITATGQRVTLRCSPRSGDLSVYWYQQSLDQGLQFLIQYYNGEERAKGNILERFSAQQFPDLHSELNLSSLELGDSALYFCASSVGQGANEQYFGPGTRLTVT.

V usage is TRBV10-3 and J usage is TRBJ2-7, with D unresolved. The germline CDR1 and CDR2 sequences are ENHRY and SYGVKD. The CDR3 extends over 13 amino acids. The V and J ends lost 0 bases and 2 bases respectively, with 5 bases between them. This chain's CDR3 is CAISESTAYEQYF. CDR3 nucleotides: TGTGCCATCAGTGAGTCCACAGCCTACGAGCAGTACTTC.

The table lists this clone with a few counts. This chain uses TRBV18 with TRBJ1-5; D is unresolved. The V gene's germline CDR1 is KGHSH and CDR2 LQKENI. The V and J ends lost 4 bases and 0 bases respectively, with 13 bases between them. The CDR3 sequence is 16 residues long. For the CDR3, the DNA is TGTGCCAGCTCACTTAGCCGGCAGCTTAGCAATCAGCCCCAGCATTTT. Translated, it gives CASSLSRQLSNQPQHF.

This chain links TRBV5-1 with TRBJ2-5; D is perhaps TRBD1 (5 bases). V was cut by 6 bases and J by 1 base, with 10 bases left in between. This CDR3 contains 13 residues. Germline V CDR1 and CDR2: SGHRS, YFSETQ. In nucleotides, the CDR3 is TGCGCCAGCAACGACAGAGCCCAAGAGACCCAGTACTTC. It specifies CASNDRAQETQYF.

The sample holds a few counts of this clone. The rearrangement uses TRBV7-9 and TRBJ1-2; 10 nucleotides match TRBD1. The CDR3 covers 14 residues. Germline CDR1 is SEHNR and CDR2 is FQNEAQ (reference sequence). With V trimmed by 4 bases and J by 6 bases, 5 bases remained unmatched. The CDR3: CASSSDRGRDGYTF. CDR3 nucleotides: TGTGCCAGCAGCTCTGACAGGGGGCGGGATGGCTACACCTTC.

Details on this clone: Within the sample, other DNA sequences also encode this same CDR3. This chain joins TRBV2 and TRBJ1-5; D is perhaps TRBD1 (5 bases). The CDR3 is made up of 13 amino acids. With 6 bases removed from V and 3 bases from J, the gap between germline ends came to 9 bases. The germline V gene encodes CDR1 SNHLY and CDR2 FYNNEI. CDR3 protein: CASRRDSNQPQHF. The DNA for the CDR3 is TGTGCCAGCAGGCGGGACTCCAATCAGCCCCAGCATTTT.

This clone turned up a few times. The V gene is TRBV7-9, the J gene TRBJ1-2; the D is unclear. The V end lost 0 bases, the J end lost 2 bases, and 4 bases lay between the germline ends. The CDR3 is 13 residues long. From germline, CDR1 is SEHNR and CDR2 FQNEAQ (reference sequence). CDR3 region: CASSLAGNYGYTF. DNA for the CDR3: TGTGCCAGCAGCTTAGCAGGGAACTATGGCTACACCTTC.

This clone has just one count. The chain carries TRBV7-9 and TRBJ2-1, with D possibly being TRBD1 or TRBD2 (5 bases each). CDR3 length equals 15 residues. Germline V gene data show CDR1 as SEHNR and CDR2 as FQNEAQ (reference sequence). Trimming removed 5 bases from V and 6 bases from J, with 17 bases in between. CDR3 sequence: CASSAAGGLGNEQFF. CDR3 nucleotides: TGTGCCAGCAGCGCGGCTGGGGGTCTGGGCAATGAGCAGTTCTTC. The full variable domain, in which reference TRBV7-9 and TRBJ2-1 provide the parts outside the CDR3, is DTGVSQNPRHKITKRGQNVTFRCDPISEHNRLYWYRQTLGQGPEFLTYFQNEAQLEKSRLLSDRFSAERPKGSFSTLEIQRTEQGDSAMYLCASSAAGGLGNEQFFGPGTRLTVL.